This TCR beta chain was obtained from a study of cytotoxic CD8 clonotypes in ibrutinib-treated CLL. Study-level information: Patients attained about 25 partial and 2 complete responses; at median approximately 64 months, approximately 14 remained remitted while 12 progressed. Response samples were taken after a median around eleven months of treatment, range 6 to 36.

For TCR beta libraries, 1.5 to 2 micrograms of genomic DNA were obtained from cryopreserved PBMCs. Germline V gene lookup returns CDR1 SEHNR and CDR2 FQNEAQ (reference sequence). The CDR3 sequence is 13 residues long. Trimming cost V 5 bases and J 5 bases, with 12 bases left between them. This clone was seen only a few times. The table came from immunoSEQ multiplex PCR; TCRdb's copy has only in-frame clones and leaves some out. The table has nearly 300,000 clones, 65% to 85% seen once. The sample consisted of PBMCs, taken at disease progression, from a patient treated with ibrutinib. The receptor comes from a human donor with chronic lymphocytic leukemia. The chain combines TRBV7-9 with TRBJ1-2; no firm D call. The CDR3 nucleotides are TGTGCCAGCAGCCCCCGGGCAGTTTATGGCTACACCTTC. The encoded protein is CASSPRAVYGYTF.